This TCR beta chain was identified in a study of PD-1 blockade in classical Hodgkin lymphoma. Profiled with immunoSEQ multiplex PCR; TCRdb holds only in-frame clones, not every one. The sample lists about 25,000 clones, approximately 95% occurring once. Time point defined: newly diagnosed, previously untreated cHL patient sample. A comparison was provided by newly diagnosed, untreated classical Hodgkin lymphoma PBMCs. Trimming removed 1 base from V and 3 bases from J; junction bases left unmatched: 7. CDR1 is SGHDN and CDR2 is FVKESK in the germline V gene. The CDR3 contains 16 residues. Worth noting for this clone: The antigen is unknown.

Study findings and constraints: Prior therapy or disease activity may underlie the repertoire differences, whose causes remain undefined. Healthy donors reportedly exceeded newly diagnosed patients in baseline TCR diversity.

This TCR was sampled from a human donor with classical Hodgkin lymphoma. The chain combines TRBV14 with TRBJ2-7, with 9 bases identical to TRBD2. The specimen was peripheral blood mononuclear cells (PBMCs). CDR3 nucleotide sequence: TGTGCCAGCAGCCAAGTAGGCGGGGGGGAAATCTACGAGCAGTACTTC. As protein: CASSQVGGGEIYEQYF.